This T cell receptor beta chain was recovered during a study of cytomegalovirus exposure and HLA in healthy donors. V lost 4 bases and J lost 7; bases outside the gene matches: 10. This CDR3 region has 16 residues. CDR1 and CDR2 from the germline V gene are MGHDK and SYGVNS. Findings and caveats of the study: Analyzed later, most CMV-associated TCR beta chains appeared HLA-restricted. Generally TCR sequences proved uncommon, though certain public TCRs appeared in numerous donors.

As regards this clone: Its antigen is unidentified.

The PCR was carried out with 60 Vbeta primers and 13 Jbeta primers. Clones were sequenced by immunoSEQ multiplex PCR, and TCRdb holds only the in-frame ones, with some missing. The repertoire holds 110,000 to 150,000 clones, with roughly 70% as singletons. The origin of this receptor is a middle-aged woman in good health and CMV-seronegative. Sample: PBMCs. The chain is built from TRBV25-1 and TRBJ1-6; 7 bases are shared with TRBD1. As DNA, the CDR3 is TGTGCCAGCAGTGGGACGCTTAGGGGGCTAAATTCACCCCTCCACTTT. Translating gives CASSGTLRGLNSPLHF.